This entry concerns a single T cell receptor (beta chain). Antigen: not known. Time point indicated: baseline pretreatment blood. The treatment denotes: 15 Gy SBRT to primary tumor, nephrectomy 4 weeks later. This sample is drawn from a study of radiation and T cells in renal cell carcinoma. Whole-study results and caveats: From baseline, blood top tumor clonotypes peaked at 2 weeks post-radiation.

V lost 6 bases, J lost 0 bases, and 8 bases lay in between. The CDR3 has 13 residues. Germline V gene data show CDR1 as KGHSH and CDR2 as LQKENI. Measured with immunoSEQ multiplex PCR; TCRdb has only the in-frame clones, and not every one. The sample records about 95,000 clones, around 88% being singletons. This chain joins TRBV18 and TRBJ1-1; D call uncertain. Sequenced here: blood, sampled from a patient whose treatment included radiotherapy and nephrectomy. The source is a man aged 50 to 59 with renal cell carcinoma. CDR3 in amino acids: CASSPSMNTEAFF. The CDR3 DNA reads as TGTGCCAGCTCCCCTTCCATGAACACTGAAGCTTTCTTT.